Following are 19 T cell receptor beta chains from one sample sequenced in a study of control samples from healthy donors and cancer patients. Profiled with immunoSEQ multiplex PCR; TCRdb holds only in-frame clones, not every one. The sample has approximately 87,000 clones, 90% to 95% seen once. The sequencing input was blood. All receptors derive from a man aged 50 to 60 in good health.

In its sample, this clone was seen once. The rearrangement joins TRBV4-3 to TRBJ2-2; D is unclear. CDR1 is LGHNA and CDR2 is YSLEER in the germline V gene. V lost 4 bases and J 2 bases, leaving 11 bases between the germline ends. CDR3 length equals 15 residues. The CDR3 protein is CASSPWTANTGELFF. CDR3 coding DNA: TGCGCCAGCAGCCCATGGACCGCAAACACCGGGGAGCTGTTTTTT.

The V call is TRBV7-2, the J call TRBJ1-1; TRBD1 might be the D (5 bases). Deletions cut 5 bases from V and 7 bases from J, with 17 bases between. The CDR3 is 14 amino acids. CDR1 and CDR2 (germline): SGHTA, FQGNSA. This chain's CDR3 is CASSPSGGFGEAFF. In nucleotides, the CDR3 is TGTGCCAGCAGCCCGTCCGGGGGGTTTGGTGAAGCTTTCTTT.

This chain links TRBV4-2 with TRBJ2-1, with TRBD2 matching 7 bases. Losses at the gene ends were 1 base for V and 4 bases for J; bases not matched to a gene: 7. The germline V gene has CDR1 LGHNA and CDR2 YNFKEQ. The CDR3 has 16 amino acids. The CDR3 sequence: CASSQVSSGVYNEQFF. The CDR3 DNA reads TGTGCCAGCAGCCAAGTTTCCAGCGGGGTTTACAATGAGCAGTTCTTC.

The rearrangement uses TRBV2 and TRBJ2-6; 9 bases agree with TRBD1. The germline CDR1 and CDR2 sequences are SNHLY and FYNNEI. J gave up 2 bases and V 6 bases, and 8 bases lay outside the gene matches. This CDR3 region has 17 residues. CDR3 sequence reads: CASRTGTGMTGANVLTF. The CDR3 DNA sequence: TGTGCCAGCAGAACCGGGACAGGGATGACTGGGGCCAACGTCCTGACTTTC.

This chain uses TRBV2 with TRBJ1-1; no reliable D call. Trimming removed 4 bases from V and 5 bases from J, with 5 bases in between. CDR3 length equals 11 residues. Germline lookup yields CDR1 SNHLY and CDR2 FYNNEI. The CDR3 spells CASSGETEAFF. DNA of the CDR3: TGTGCCAGCAGTGGGGAAACTGAAGCTTTCTTT.

This sequence joins TRBV27 and TRBJ1-5; TRBD1 matches at 12 bases. V gave up 7 bases and J gave up 6 bases; unmatched junction bases: 10. This CDR3 spans 16 amino acids. The germline V gene has CDR1 MNHEY and CDR2 SMNVEV (reference sequence). DNA of the CDR3: TGTGCCAGCACCTCATTGGGACAGGGGGCTGTTCAGCCCCAGCATTTT. Translation: CASTSLGQGAVQPQHF.

The V gene is TRBV5-1, the J gene TRBJ1-4; D unresolved. The CDR3 totals 21 residues. Germline CDR1 SGHRS, CDR2 YFSETQ. V was shortened by 0 bases and J by 0 bases, with 24 bases between the two germline ends. CDR3 sequence reads: CASSLGSAFGETYATNEKLFF. CDR3 sequence (DNA): TGCGCCAGCAGCTTGGGTAGTGCGTTTGGAGAAACATATGCAACTAATGAAAAACTGTTTTTT.

In this sample, this clone turned up a few times. V usage is TRBV5-1 and J usage is TRBJ2-1; TRBD2 matches 10 bases. Trimming removed 2 bases from V and 4 bases from J; junction bases left unmatched: 6. The CDR3 runs 16 residues. Germline lookup yields CDR1 SGHRS and CDR2 YFSETQ. The CDR3 loop is CASSFLNSGGYNEQFF. The CDR3 DNA is TGCGCCAGCAGCTTCCTCAATAGCGGGGGGTACAATGAGCAGTTCTTC.

The rearrangement links TRBV11-2 to TRBJ2-5, with D possibly being TRBD1 (6 bases). Trimming left V 4 bases short and J 2 bases short, with 8 bases between. This CDR3 spans 13 amino acids. Per germline, CDR1 SGHAT and CDR2 FQNNGV. The CDR3 DNA sequence: TGTGCCAGCAGCTCTGGACAGCAAGAGACCCAGTACTTC. It codes for CASSSGQQETQYF.

The chain joins TRBV7-8 to TRBJ1-3, with D maybe TRBD1 (5 bases). The V gene lost 5 bases and the J gene lost 4 bases, with 15 bases spanning the gap. This CDR3 is built from 15 residues. Per germline, CDR1 SGHVS and CDR2 FQNEAQ. CDR3 sequence: CASSPGQGFGNTIYF. CDR3 in DNA: TGTGCCAGCAGCCCAGGCCAGGGTTTCGGAAACACCATATATTTT.

The CDR3 sequence is CASSSQDRGGGYTF. In DNA form, the CDR3 reads TGTGCCAGCTCATCCCAGGACAGGGGGGGCGGCTACACCTTC. The chain uses TRBV18 and TRBJ1-2; 10 nucleotides match TRBD1. The trim removed 5 bases at V and 8 bases at J, leaving 8 bases unmatched. Germline-derived CDR1 and CDR2 are KGHSH and LQKENI. The CDR3 sequence is 14 residues long.

The V and J genes are TRBV30 and TRBJ1-2; D unclear. The germline V gene has CDR1 GTSNPN and CDR2 SVGIG (reference sequence). The CDR3 consists of 13 residues. V lost 5 bases and J 8 bases, leaving 18 bases between the germline ends. Written as DNA, the CDR3 is TGTGCCTGGGCGGCATCCCGGCAAGCGGGCTACACCTTC. Encoded protein: CAWAASRQAGYTF.

This chain connects TRBV7-2 to TRBJ1-4, with unresolved D. There are 14 residues in the CDR3. Looked up from germline, CDR1 is SGHTA and CDR2 is FQGNSA. V was cut by 6 bases and J by 0 bases, with 8 bases left in between. The CDR3 DNA follows: TGTGCCAGCAGGCCCCGAGCAACTAATGAAAAACTGTTTTTT. It codes for CASRPRATNEKLFF. Filled out from reference TRBV7-2 and TRBJ1-4, the complete variable domain reads GAGVSQSPSNKVTEKGKDVELRCDPISGHTALYWYRQSLGQGLEFLIYFQGNSAPDKSGLPSDRFSAERTGGSVSTLTIQRTQQEDSAVYLCASRPRATNEKLFFGSGTQLSVL.

The V gene is TRBV11-2, the J gene TRBJ1-3; 8 nucleotides align to TRBD1. The CDR3 is made up of 12 amino acids. CDR1 SGHAT and CDR2 FQNNGV come from the germline V gene. J gave up 11 bases and V 5 bases, and 5 bases lay outside the gene matches. The CDR3 loop reads CASSGQGVAIYF. The CDR3 DNA reads as TGTGCCAGCAGCGGACAGGGTGTAGCCATATATTTT.

J is TRBJ2-3 and V is TRBV5-1, with D hard to call. The V end was cut by 0 bases, the J end by 6 bases, with 11 bases between. CDR1 and CDR2 (germline): SGHRS, YFSETQ. This CDR3 contains 14 residues. This CDR3 reads CASSLGGSVDTQYF. The CDR3 nucleotides are TGCGCCAGCAGCTTGGGAGGCTCCGTGGATACGCAGTATTTT.

The V and J genes are TRBV2 and TRBJ2-2; D unclear. Looked up from germline, CDR1 is SNHLY and CDR2 is FYNNEI. V was clipped by 5 bases and J by 2 bases, with 9 bases between them. The CDR3 contains 14 residues. The CDR3 spells CASSFKANTGELFF. The CDR3 DNA reads as TGTGCCAGCAGTTTCAAAGCTAACACCGGGGAGCTGTTTTTT.

In this sample, this clone turned up a few times. The chain is built from TRBV19 and TRBJ2-7, with D uncertain. V lost 5 bases to trimming and J lost 3 bases, with 11 bases between them. This CDR3 has 13 residues. CDR1 is LNHDA and CDR2 is SQIVND in the germline V gene (reference sequence). The CDR3: CASSFVGNYEQYF. In DNA, the CDR3 is TGTGCCAGTAGTTTTGTAGGCAACTACGAGCAGTACTTC.

This clone was seen only once. This chain uses TRBV5-8 with TRBJ2-1; D remains unclear. Germline loops: CDR1 SGHTS, CDR2 YDEGEE. Trimming left V 4 bases short and J 10 bases short, with 15 bases between. The CDR3 has 13 residues. CDR3 sequence reads: CASSLSPHGEQFF. In DNA, the CDR3 is TGTGCCAGCAGCCTGTCCCCGCACGGGGAGCAGTTCTTC.

This clone was observed a single time. V and J are TRBV12-5 and TRBJ1-1; D not resolved. The V end lost 0 bases, the J end lost 1 base, and 12 bases lay between the germline ends. CDR3 size: 16 residues. Germline CDR1 is LGHNT and CDR2 is FRNRAP. The CDR3 loop is CASGLVLRQENTEAFF. As DNA, the CDR3 is TGTGCTAGTGGTTTGGTACTGAGACAAGAGAACACTGAAGCTTTCTTT.